Below are 2 T cell receptor beta chains sequenced from a single sample in a study of shared clonotypes between healthy human individuals. Naivety among CD8 cells was defined by CD45RO negativity and positive CCR7 selection, thereby excluding terminally differentiated effector memory CD45RA+ cells. TCRdb's copy holds only in-frame clones and misses some; the assay was immunoSEQ multiplex PCR. This sample has around 600,000 clones; roughly 95% occur once, and the top ten carry 0.11%. The specimen was naive CD8+ T cells sorted from blood. These receptors all come from a woman aged 25 to 39 in good health.

The chain recombines TRBV13 with TRBJ2-1, with no clear D. The CDR3 totals 14 residues. The germline gives CDR1 PRHDT, CDR2 FYEKMQ (reference sequence). V lost 6 bases to trimming and J lost 6 bases, with 15 bases between them. CDR3 nucleotide sequence: TGTGCCAGCAGTTTGGATCCGGGTGGCAATGAGCAGTTCTTC. Encoded protein: CASSLDPGGNEQFF.

J is TRBJ2-7 and V is TRBV30, with TRBD2 as a possible D gene (5 bases). V lost 0 bases to trimming and J lost 4 bases, with 10 bases between them. The CDR3 length is 13 residues. Per germline, CDR1 GTSNPN and CDR2 SVGIG (reference sequence). CDR3 region: CAWSVPGVYEQYF. CDR3 in DNA: TGTGCCTGGAGTGTACCCGGGGTGTACGAGCAGTACTTC.